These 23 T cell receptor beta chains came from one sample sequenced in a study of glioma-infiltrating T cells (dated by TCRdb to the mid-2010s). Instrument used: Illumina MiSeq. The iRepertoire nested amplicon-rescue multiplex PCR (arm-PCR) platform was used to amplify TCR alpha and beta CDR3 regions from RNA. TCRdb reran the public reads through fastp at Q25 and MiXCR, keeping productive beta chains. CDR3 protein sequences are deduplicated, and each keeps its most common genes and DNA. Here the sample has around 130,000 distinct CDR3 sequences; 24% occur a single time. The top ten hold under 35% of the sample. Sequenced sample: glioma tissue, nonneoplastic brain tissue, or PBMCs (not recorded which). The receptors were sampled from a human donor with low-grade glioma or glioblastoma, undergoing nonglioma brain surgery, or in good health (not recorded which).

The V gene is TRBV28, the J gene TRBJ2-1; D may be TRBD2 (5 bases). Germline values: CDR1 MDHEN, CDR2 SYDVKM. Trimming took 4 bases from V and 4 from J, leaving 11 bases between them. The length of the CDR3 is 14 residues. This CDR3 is CASSSPSGYNEQFF. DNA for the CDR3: TGTGCCAGCAGTTCCCCTTCGGGGTACAATGAGCAGTTCTTC. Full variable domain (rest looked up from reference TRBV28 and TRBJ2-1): DVKVTQSSRYLVKRTGEKVFLECVQDMDHENMFWYRQDPGLGLRLIYFSYDVKMKEKGDIPEGYSVSREKKERFSLILESASTNQTSMYLCASSSPSGYNEQFFGPGTRLTVL.

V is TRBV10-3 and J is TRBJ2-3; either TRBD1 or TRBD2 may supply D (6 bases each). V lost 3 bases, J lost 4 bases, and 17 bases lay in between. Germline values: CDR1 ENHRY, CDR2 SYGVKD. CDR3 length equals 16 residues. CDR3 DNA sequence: TGTGCCATCAGTGACCTCTCAGGGGAGGTCGCAGATACGCAGTATTTT. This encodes CAISDLSGEVADTQYF.

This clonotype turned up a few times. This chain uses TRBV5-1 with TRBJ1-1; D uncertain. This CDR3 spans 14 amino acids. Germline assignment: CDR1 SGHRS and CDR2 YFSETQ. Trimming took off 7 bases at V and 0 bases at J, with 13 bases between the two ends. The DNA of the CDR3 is TGCGCCAGCCGCCTCGAAGAGATGAACACTGAAGCTTTCTTT. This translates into CASRLEEMNTEAFF. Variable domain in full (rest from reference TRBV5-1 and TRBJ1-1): KAGVTQTPRYLIKTRGQQVTLSCSPISGHRSVSWYQQTPGQGLQFLFEYFSETQRNKGNFPGRFSGRQFSNSRSEMNVSTLELGDSALYLCASRLEEMNTEAFFGQGTRLTVV.

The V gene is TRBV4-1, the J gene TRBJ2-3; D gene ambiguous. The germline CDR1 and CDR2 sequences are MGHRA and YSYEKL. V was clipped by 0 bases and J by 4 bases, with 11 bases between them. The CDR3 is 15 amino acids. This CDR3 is CASSQDVIAPDTQYF. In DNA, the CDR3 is TGCGCCAGCAGCCAAGACGTAATAGCCCCAGATACGCAGTATTTT.

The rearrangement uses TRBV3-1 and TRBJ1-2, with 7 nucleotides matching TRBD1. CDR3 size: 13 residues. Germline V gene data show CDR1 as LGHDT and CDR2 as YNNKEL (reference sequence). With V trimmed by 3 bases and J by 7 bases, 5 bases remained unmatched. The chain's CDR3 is CASSHRQGFGYTF. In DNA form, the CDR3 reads TGTGCCAGCAGCCATCGACAGGGATTTGGCTACACCTTC.

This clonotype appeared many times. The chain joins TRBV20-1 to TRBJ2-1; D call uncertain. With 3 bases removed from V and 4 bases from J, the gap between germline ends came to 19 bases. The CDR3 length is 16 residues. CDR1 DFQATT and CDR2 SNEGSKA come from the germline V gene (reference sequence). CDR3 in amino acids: CSARSADTNGYNEQFF. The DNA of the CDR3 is TGCAGTGCTAGGTCTGCAGACACGAACGGGTACAATGAGCAGTTCTTC.

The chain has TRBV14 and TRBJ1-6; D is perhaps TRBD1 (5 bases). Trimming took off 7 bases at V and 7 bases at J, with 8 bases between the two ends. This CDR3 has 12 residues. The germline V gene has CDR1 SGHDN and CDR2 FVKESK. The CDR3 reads CASNRLNSPLHF. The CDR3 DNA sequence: TGTGCCAGCAACAGGCTGAATTCACCCCTCCACTTT.

The CDR3 DNA sequence: TGTGCCAGCAGCTCTCCAGAGACCACAGATACGCAGTATTTT. This encodes CASSSPETTDTQYF. This sequence joins TRBV7-3 and TRBJ2-3; D is unclear. CDR1 is SGHTA and CDR2 is FQGTGA in the germline V gene. V lost 4 bases and J lost 2, with 10 bases in between. This CDR3 comprises 14 residues.

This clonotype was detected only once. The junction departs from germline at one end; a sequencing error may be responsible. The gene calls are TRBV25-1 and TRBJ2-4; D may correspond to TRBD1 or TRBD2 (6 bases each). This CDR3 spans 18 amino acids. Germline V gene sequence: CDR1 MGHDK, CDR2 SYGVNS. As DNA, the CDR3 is TGTGCCAGCAGTGAATCGGGGGCGCGGAAACTAGCCAAAAGCATTCAGTACTTC. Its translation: CASSESGARKLAKSIQYF.

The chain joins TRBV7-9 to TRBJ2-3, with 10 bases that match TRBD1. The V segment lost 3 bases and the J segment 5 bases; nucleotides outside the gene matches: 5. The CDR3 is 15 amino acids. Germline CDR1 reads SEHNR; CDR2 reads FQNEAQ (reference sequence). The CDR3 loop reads CASSLRQGAGDTQYF. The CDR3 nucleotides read TGTGCCAGCAGCTTGCGACAGGGGGCTGGAGATACGCAGTATTTT.

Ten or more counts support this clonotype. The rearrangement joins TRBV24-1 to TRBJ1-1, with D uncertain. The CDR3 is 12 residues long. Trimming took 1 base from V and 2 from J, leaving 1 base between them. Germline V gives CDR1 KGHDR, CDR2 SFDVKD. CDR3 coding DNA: TGTGCCACCAGTGATTTCAACACTGAAGCTTTCTTT. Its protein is CATSDFNTEAFF.

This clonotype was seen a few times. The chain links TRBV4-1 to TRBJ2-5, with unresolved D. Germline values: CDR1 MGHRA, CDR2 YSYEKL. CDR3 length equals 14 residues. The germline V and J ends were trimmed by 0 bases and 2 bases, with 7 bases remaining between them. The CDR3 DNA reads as TGCGCCAGCAGCCAAGATCCCGGGCAAGAGACCCAGTACTTC. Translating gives CASSQDPGQETQYF.

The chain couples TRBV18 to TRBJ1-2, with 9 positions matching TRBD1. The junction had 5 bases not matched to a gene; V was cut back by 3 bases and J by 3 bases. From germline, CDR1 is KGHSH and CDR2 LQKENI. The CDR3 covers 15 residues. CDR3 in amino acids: CASSPGQGPYYGYTF. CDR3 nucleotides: TGTGCCAGCTCACCTGGACAGGGGCCCTACTATGGCTACACCTTC.

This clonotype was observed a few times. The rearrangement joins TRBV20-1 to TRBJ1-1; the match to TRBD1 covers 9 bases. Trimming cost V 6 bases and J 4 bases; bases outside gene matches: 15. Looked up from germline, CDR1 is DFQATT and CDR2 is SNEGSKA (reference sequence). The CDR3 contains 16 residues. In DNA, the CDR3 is TGCAGTGCCGAGGTAGGGACAGGGTGGCTGGGCACTGAAGCTTTCTTT. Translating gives CSAEVGTGWLGTEAFF.

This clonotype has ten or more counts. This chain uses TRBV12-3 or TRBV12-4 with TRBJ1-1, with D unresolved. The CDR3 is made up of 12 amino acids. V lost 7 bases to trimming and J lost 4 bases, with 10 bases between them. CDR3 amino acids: CASTLDGTEAFF. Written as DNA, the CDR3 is TGTGCCAGCACTCTGGACGGCACTGAAGCTTTCTTT.

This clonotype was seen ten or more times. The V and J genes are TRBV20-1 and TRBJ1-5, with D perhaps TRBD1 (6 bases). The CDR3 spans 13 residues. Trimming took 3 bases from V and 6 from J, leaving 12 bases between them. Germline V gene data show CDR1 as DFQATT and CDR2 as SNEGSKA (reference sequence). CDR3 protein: CSASDRSSQPQHF. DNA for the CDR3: TGCAGTGCTAGTGACAGGTCGAGTCAGCCCCAGCATTTT.

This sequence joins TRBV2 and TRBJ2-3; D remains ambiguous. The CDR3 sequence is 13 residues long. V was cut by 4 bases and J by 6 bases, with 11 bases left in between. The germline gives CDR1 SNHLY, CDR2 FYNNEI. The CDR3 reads CASSANTADTQYF. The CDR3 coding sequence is TGTGCCAGCAGTGCGAACACCGCGGATACGCAGTATTTT.

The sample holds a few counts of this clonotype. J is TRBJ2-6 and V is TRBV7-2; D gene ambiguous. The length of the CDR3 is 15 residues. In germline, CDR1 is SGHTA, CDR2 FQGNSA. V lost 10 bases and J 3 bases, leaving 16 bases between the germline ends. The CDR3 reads CAITPVGGGANVLTF. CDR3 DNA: TGTGCCATCACCCCCGTAGGTGGTGGGGCCAACGTCCTGACTTTC.

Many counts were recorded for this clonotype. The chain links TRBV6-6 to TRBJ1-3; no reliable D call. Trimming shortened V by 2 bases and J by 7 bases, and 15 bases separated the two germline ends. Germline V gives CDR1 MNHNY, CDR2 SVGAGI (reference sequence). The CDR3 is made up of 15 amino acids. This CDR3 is CASSYTGEARNTIYF. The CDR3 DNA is TGTGCCAGCAGTTACACGGGAGAGGCAAGGAACACCATATATTTT.

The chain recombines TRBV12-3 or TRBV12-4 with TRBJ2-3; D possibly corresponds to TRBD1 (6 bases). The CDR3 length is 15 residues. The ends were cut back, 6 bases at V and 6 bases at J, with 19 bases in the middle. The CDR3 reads CASRGPRGGRDTQYF. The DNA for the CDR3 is TGTGCCAGCAGGGGACCCCGAGGGGGACGTGATACGCAGTATTTT.

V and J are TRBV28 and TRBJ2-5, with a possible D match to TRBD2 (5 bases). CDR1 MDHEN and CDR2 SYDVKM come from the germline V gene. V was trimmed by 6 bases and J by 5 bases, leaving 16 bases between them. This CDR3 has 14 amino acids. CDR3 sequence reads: CASRDSAPGETQYF. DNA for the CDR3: TGTGCCAGCAGGGACTCGGCACCGGGGGAGACCCAGTACTTC. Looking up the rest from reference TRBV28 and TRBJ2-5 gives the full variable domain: DVKVTQSSRYLVKRTGEKVFLECVQDMDHENMFWYRQDPGLGLRLIYFSYDVKMKEKGDIPEGYSVSREKKERFSLILESASTNQTSMYLCASRDSAPGETQYFGPGTRLLVL.

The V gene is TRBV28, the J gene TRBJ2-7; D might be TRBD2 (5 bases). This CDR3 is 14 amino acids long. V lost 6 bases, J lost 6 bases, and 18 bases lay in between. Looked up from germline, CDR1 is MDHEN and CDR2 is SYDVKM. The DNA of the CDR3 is TGTGCCAGCAGCTTAGCGTATGGAACCGGCGAGCAGTACGTC. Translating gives CASSLAYGTGEQYV.

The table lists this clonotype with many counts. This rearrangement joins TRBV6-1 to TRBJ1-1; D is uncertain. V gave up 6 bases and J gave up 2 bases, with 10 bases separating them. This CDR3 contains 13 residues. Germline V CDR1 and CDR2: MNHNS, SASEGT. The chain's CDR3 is CASRMRQNTEAFF. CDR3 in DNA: TGTGCCAGCAGAATGAGACAAAACACTGAAGCTTTCTTT.